This T cell receptor beta chain was captured by sequencing in a study of T cell responses to AZD1222 COVID-19 vaccine. Study results and caveats: Females outnumbered males among donors, who were mostly white British; clonal diversity was possibly underestimated. Unmutated variant regions are reportedly targeted by nearly half of spike-specific TCRs. Spike-specific TCR breadth rose after two AZD1222 doses, and depth rose as well.

There are 13 residues in the CDR3. Per germline, CDR1 SGHRS and CDR2 YFSETQ. The trim removed 6 bases at V and 3 bases at J, leaving 6 bases unmatched. This clone was detected ten times or more. Its antigen is undetermined. The assay was immunoSEQ multiplex PCR, and TCRdb's table has in-frame clones only and misses some. Found here are 120,000 or so clones, 92% of them singletons; the top ten hold 13% to 15%. The clonotype was recovered from an adult in good health. Sequenced material: peripheral blood, taken on day 0 of AZD1222 vaccination. This sequence joins TRBV5-1 and TRBJ2-7, with 7 bases fitting TRBD1. CDR3 nucleotides: TGCGCCAGCACTGACAGGGAAGGCTACGAGCAGTACTTC. Translation gives CASTDREGYEQYF.